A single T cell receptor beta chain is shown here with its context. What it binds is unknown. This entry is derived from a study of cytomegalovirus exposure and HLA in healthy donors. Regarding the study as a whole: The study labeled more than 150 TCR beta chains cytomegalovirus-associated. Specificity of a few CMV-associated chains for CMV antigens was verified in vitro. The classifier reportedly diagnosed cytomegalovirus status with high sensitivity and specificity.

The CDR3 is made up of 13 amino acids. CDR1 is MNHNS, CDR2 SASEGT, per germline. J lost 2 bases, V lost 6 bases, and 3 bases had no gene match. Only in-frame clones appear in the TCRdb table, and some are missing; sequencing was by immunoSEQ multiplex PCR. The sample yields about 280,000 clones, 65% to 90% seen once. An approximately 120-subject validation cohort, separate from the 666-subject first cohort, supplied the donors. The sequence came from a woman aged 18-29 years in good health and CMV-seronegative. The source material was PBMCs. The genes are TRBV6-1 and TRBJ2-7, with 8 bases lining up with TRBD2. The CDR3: CASRTSGAYEQYF. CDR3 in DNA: TGTGCCAGCAGAACTAGCGGAGCCTACGAGCAGTACTTC.